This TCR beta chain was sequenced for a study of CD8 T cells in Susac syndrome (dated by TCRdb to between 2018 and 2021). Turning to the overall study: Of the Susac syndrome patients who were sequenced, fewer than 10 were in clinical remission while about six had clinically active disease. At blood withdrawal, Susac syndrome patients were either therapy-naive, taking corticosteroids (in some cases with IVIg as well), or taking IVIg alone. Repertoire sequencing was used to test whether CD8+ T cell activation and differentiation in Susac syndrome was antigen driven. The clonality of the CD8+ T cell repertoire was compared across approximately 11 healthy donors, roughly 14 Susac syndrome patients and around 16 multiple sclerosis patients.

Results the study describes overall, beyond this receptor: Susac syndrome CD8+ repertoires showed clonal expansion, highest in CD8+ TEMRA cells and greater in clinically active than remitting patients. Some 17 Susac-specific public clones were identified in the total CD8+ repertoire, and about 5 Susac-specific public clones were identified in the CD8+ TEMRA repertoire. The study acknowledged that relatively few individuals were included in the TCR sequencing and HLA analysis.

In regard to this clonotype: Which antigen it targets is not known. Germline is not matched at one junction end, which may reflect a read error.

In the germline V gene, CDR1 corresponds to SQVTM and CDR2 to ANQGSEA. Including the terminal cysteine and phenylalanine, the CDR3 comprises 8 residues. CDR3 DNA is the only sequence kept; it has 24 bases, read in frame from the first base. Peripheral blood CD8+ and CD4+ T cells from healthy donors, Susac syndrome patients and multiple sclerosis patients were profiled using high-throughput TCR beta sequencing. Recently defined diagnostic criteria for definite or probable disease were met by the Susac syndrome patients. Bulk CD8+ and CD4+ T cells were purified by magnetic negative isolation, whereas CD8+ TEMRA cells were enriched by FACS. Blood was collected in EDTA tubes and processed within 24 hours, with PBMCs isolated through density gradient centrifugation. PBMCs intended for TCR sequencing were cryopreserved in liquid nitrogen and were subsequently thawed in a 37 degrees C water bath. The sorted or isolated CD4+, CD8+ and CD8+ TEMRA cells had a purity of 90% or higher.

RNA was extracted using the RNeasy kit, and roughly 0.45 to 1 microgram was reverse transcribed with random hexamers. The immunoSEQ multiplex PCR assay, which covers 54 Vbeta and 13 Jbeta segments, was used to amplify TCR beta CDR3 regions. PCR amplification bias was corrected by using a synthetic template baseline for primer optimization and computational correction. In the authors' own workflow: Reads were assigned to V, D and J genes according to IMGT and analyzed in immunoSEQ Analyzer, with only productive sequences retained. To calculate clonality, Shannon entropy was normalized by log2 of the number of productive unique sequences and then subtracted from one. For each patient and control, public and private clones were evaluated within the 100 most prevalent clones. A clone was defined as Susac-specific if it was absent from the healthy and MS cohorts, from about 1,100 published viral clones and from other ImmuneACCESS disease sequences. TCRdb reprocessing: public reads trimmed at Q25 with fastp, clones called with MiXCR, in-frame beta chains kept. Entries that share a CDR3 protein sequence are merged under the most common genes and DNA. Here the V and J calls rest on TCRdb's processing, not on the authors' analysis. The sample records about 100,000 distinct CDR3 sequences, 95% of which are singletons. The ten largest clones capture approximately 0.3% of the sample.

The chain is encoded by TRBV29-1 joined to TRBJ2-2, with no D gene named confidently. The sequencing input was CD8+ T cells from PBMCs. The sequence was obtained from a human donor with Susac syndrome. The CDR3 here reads CSVDGWIF. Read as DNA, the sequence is TGCAGCGTTGACGGATGGATTTTT.